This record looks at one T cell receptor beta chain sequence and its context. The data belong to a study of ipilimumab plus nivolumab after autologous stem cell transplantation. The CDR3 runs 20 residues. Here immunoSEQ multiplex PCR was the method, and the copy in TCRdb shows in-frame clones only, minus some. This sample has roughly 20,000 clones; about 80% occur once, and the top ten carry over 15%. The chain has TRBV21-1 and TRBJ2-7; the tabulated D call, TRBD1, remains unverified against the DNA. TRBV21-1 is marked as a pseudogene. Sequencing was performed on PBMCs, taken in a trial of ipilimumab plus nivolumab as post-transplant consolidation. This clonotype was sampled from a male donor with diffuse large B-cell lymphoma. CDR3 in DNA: TGTGCCAGCAGCACCACCGACAGGGACCTCCTAAAAATTAGCTCCTACGAGCAGTACTTC. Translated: CASSTTDRDLLKISSYEQYF.